A selection of T cell receptor beta chains follows, all from one sample in a study of human T cells and chemical hapten exposure. TCRdb re-called the RACE reads through MiXCR, storing one row per CDR3 protein. The sample lists some 250,000 distinct CDR3 sequences; roughly 8% were seen once. The specimen comprised whole blood, sampled in connection with sensitization to the hapten diphenylcyclopropenone (DPC). All receptors come from a man in his late teens or twenties with alopecia areata. Some clones in this sample may be carry-over from other donors' samples. The CDR3 runs from the conserved cysteine through the conserved F or W. D genes are given only for firm matches. The size field is filled for only some rows; it gives once, few, many or a size class.

clone_size: many; v_call: TRBV20-1; d_call: TRBD2; j_call: TRBJ2-3; cdr3_aa: CSARDPSSGGRGDTQYF; cdr3_nt: TGCAGTGCTAGAGACCCCTCTAGCGGGGGCCGGGGTGATACGCAGTATTTT
clone_size: -; v_call: TRBV20-1; d_call: TRBD1; j_call: TRBJ1-5; cdr3_aa: CSASSGQGPNSNQPQHF; cdr3_nt: TGCAGTGCTAGTTCGGGACAGGGGCCTAATAGCAATCAGCCCCAGCATTTT
clone_size: few; v_call: TRBV10-3; d_call: -; j_call: TRBJ1-5; cdr3_aa: CAISEALGNQPQHF; cdr3_nt: TGTGCCATCAGTGAAGCTCTGGGGAATCAGCCCCAGCATTTT
clone_size: -; v_call: TRBV18; d_call: -; j_call: TRBJ1-1; cdr3_aa: CASSPTDRTEAFF; cdr3_nt: TGTGCCAGCTCACCAACGGACCGGACGGAAGCTTTCTTT
clone_size: many; v_call: TRBV4-1; d_call: -; j_call: TRBJ2-7; cdr3_aa: CASSHGRGPYEQYF; cdr3_nt: TGCGCCAGCAGCCACGGCAGGGGCCCCTACGAGCAGTACTTC
clone_size: -; v_call: TRBV6-2/TRBV6-3; d_call: -; j_call: TRBJ1-1; cdr3_aa: CASSYPGDTEAFF; cdr3_nt: TGTGCCAGCAGTTACCCAGGAGATACTGAAGCTTTCTTT
clone_size: few; v_call: TRBV29-1; d_call: -; j_call: TRBJ2-5; cdr3_aa: CSVEWQIAPQETQYF; cdr3_nt: TGCAGCGTTGAGTGGCAGATCGCGCCCCAAGAGACCCAGTACTTC
clone_size: few; v_call: TRBV4-1; d_call: -; j_call: TRBJ2-3; cdr3_aa: CASSQDSTGTDTQYF; cdr3_nt: TGCGCCAGCAGCCAAGATTCAACGGGCACAGATACGCAGTATTTT
clone_size: few; v_call: TRBV28; d_call: TRBD1; j_call: TRBJ2-7; cdr3_aa: CASSHRQGPTYEQYF; cdr3_nt: TGTGCCAGCAGTCACCGACAGGGACCTACCTACGAGCAGTACTTC
clone_size: -; v_call: TRBV11-3; d_call: -; j_call: TRBJ2-5; cdr3_aa: CASSFSPIGMGQETQYF; cdr3_nt: TGTGCCAGCAGCTTCTCTCCGATAGGGATGGGCCAAGAGACCCAGTACTTC
clone_size: -; v_call: TRBV7-9; d_call: TRBD1; j_call: TRBJ2-3; cdr3_aa: CASSKTGGADTQYF; cdr3_nt: TGTGCCAGCAGCAAGACAGGGGGAGCAGATACGCAGTATTTT
clone_size: -; v_call: TRBV20-1; d_call: TRBD1; j_call: TRBJ1-2; cdr3_aa: CSARSTGDGYTF; cdr3_nt: TGCAGTGCTAGGTCGACAGGGGATGGCTACACCTTC
clone_size: -; v_call: TRBV2; d_call: -; j_call: TRBJ2-1; cdr3_aa: CASSVPGHNEQFF; cdr3_nt: TGTGCCAGCAGTGTACCAGGGCACAATGAGCAGTTCTTC
clone_size: -; v_call: TRBV6-5; d_call: -; j_call: TRBJ1-1; cdr3_aa: CASSYLDGTEAFF; cdr3_nt: TGTGCCAGCAGTTACTTAGACGGGACTGAAGCTTTCTTT
clone_size: few; v_call: TRBV28; d_call: -; j_call: TRBJ1-4; cdr3_aa: CASSRRRLPNEKLFF; cdr3_nt: TGTGCCAGCAGTCGAAGACGGCTCCCTAATGAAAAACTGTTTTTT
clone_size: -; v_call: TRBV7-2; d_call: TRBD1; j_call: TRBJ1-4; cdr3_aa: CASSPRDRGREKLFF; cdr3_nt: TGTGCCAGCAGCCCCAGGGACAGGGGGCGGGAAAAACTGTTTTTT
clone_size: -; v_call: TRBV4-3; d_call: TRBD1; j_call: TRBJ2-7; cdr3_aa: CASSRDRGSTYEQYF; cdr3_nt: TGCGCCAGCAGCCGAGACAGGGGGTCGACCTACGAGCAGTACTTC
clone_size: once; v_call: TRBV7-3; d_call: TRBD2; j_call: TRBJ2-5; cdr3_aa: CASSLGGTETQYF; cdr3_nt: TGTGCCAGCAGCTTGGGGGGGACGGAGACCCAGTACTTC
clone_size: few; v_call: TRBV18; d_call: -; j_call: TRBJ1-3; cdr3_aa: CASSLRADSGNTIYF; cdr3_nt: TGTGCCAGCTCCCTGCGGGCTGACTCTGGAAACACCATATATTTT
clone_size: -; v_call: TRBV12-3/TRBV12-4; d_call: -; j_call: TRBJ1-3; cdr3_aa: CASSLWELLRNTIYF; cdr3_nt: TGTGCCAGCAGTTTATGGGAGCTCTTGAGGAACACCATATATTTT
clone_size: -; v_call: TRBV7-9; d_call: TRBD1; j_call: TRBJ1-1; cdr3_aa: CASSFRGQGGTEAFF; cdr3_nt: TGTGCCAGCAGCTTTAGGGGACAGGGCGGTACTGAAGCTTTCTTT
clone_size: few; v_call: TRBV6-1; d_call: -; j_call: TRBJ1-6; cdr3_aa: CASSETRDSFSPLHF; cdr3_nt: TGTGCCAGCAGTGAAACCCGGGATTCTTTTTCACCCCTCCACTTT
clone_size: -; v_call: TRBV7-2; d_call: -; j_call: TRBJ2-2; cdr3_aa: CASSLARETGELFF; cdr3_nt: TGTGCCAGCAGCTTAGCGCGAGAAACCGGGGAGCTGTTTTTT
clone_size: many; v_call: TRBV4-1; d_call: -; j_call: TRBJ2-3; cdr3_aa: CASSQSYTDTQYF; cdr3_nt: TGCGCCAGCAGCCAATCTTACACAGATACGCAGTATTTT
clone_size: many; v_call: TRBV20-1; d_call: TRBD1; j_call: TRBJ2-7; cdr3_aa: CSARTGSEQYF; cdr3_nt: TGCAGTGCTCGGACAGGGTCCGAGCAGTACTTC
clone_size: -; v_call: TRBV12-3/TRBV12-4; d_call: -; j_call: TRBJ2-5; cdr3_aa: CASNNRAETQYF; cdr3_nt: TGTGCCAGCAATAACAGGGCCGAGACCCAGTACTTC
clone_size: few; v_call: TRBV27; d_call: -; j_call: TRBJ2-1; cdr3_aa: CASSPTGILNEQFF; cdr3_nt: TGTGCCAGCAGTCCCACGGGAATTCTCAATGAGCAGTTCTTC
clone_size: -; v_call: TRBV28; d_call: TRBD2; j_call: TRBJ2-7; cdr3_aa: CASRSGGTYEQYF; cdr3_nt: TGTGCCAGCAGAAGCGGGGGAACCTACGAGCAGTACTTC
clone_size: many; v_call: TRBV6-4; d_call: TRBD2; j_call: TRBJ2-3; cdr3_aa: CASSDGGGAADTQYF; cdr3_nt: TGTGCCAGCAGTGACGGCGGGGGGGCGGCAGATACGCAGTATTTT
clone_size: few; v_call: TRBV4-2; d_call: -; j_call: TRBJ1-1; cdr3_aa: CASSHPRTGRRNTEAFF; cdr3_nt: TGTGCCAGCAGCCACCCTAGAACAGGGAGGAGGAACACTGAAGCTTTCTTT
clone_size: many; v_call: TRBV28; d_call: TRBD2; j_call: TRBJ2-4; cdr3_aa: CASSLASGGNIQYF; cdr3_nt: TGTGCCAGCAGTTTGGCTAGCGGGGGGAACATTCAGTACTTC
clone_size: -; v_call: TRBV6-2/TRBV6-3; d_call: TRBD1; j_call: TRBJ1-5; cdr3_aa: CASSLLQGGQPQHF; cdr3_nt: TGTGCCAGCAGTTTACTCCAGGGGGGACAGCCCCAGCATTTT
clone_size: many; v_call: TRBV28; d_call: -; j_call: TRBJ1-1; cdr3_aa: CASSFPDRGRTEAFF; cdr3_nt: TGTGCCAGCAGTTTCCCCGACAGAGGACGGACTGAAGCTTTCTTT
clone_size: many; v_call: TRBV7-2; d_call: TRBD1; j_call: TRBJ1-4; cdr3_aa: CASSPDREGYEKLFF; cdr3_nt: TGTGCCAGCAGCCCAGACAGGGAGGGGTATGAAAAACTGTTTTTT
clone_size: -; v_call: TRBV29-1; d_call: -; j_call: TRBJ1-2; cdr3_aa: CSVNRDGVNYGYTF; cdr3_nt: TGCAGCGTGAACCGGGACGGCGTTAACTATGGCTACACCTTC
clone_size: -; v_call: TRBV20-1; d_call: -; j_call: TRBJ1-1; cdr3_aa: CSAREGRAEAFF; cdr3_nt: TGCAGTGCTAGAGAGGGTAGGGCTGAAGCTTTCTTT